These T cell receptor beta chains were read from a single sample in a study of identical twins. TCRdb re-analysed the 5' RACE reads in MiXCR, keeping a single row per CDR3 protein. The repertoire includes approximately 230,000 distinct CDR3 sequences, approximately 5.9% of them detected once, and about 14% sits in the top ten. The same sample was also used in a study of T cells expressing NK-cell markers.

The specimen was CD8+ T cells sorted from blood. The receptors were gathered from a woman aged 18-29 years in good health. The CDR3 runs from the conserved cysteine through the conserved F or W. D genes are given only for firm matches. Expanded clones are given a class, and other clones once, few, many or no size at all.

D gene: TRBD1; V gene: TRBV15; clone size: few; J gene: TRBJ1-1; CDR3 DNA: TGTGCCACCAGCAGAGATTCCATGACAGGGATGAACACTGAAGCTTTCTTT; CDR3 protein: CATSRDSMTGMNTEAFF
D gene: -; V gene: TRBV5-5; clone size: -; J gene: TRBJ2-7; CDR3 DNA: TGTGCCAGCAGCTTGTATTCGAGCTACGAGCAGTACTTC; CDR3 protein: CASSLYSSYEQYF
D gene: TRBD1; V gene: TRBV12-3/TRBV12-4; clone size: many; J gene: TRBJ2-2; CDR3 DNA: TGTGCCGGGGGGACAGGGGGCCTTTTTGCCGGGGAGCTGTTTTTT; CDR3 protein: CAGGTGGLFAGELFF
D gene: -; V gene: TRBV7-8; clone size: -; J gene: TRBJ1-3; CDR3 DNA: TGTGCCAGCAGCTTATGGACCGCGGGGGGCAGAAAGTTAGACACCATATATTTT; CDR3 protein: CASSLWTAGGRKLDTIYF
D gene: TRBD2; V gene: TRBV20-1; clone size: -; J gene: TRBJ2-1; CDR3 DNA: TGCAGTGCTAGATTGTTTGGGACTAGCGGGAGCCGCTCCTACAATGAGCAGTTCTTC; CDR3 protein: CSARLFGTSGSRSYNEQFF
D gene: TRBD2; V gene: TRBV11-1; clone size: few; J gene: TRBJ2-1; CDR3 DNA: TGTGCCAGCAGCTTAGCGGTTATTACTAGCGGGAGGTTCGATGAGCAGTTCTTC; CDR3 protein: CASSLAVITSGRFDEQFF
D gene: -; V gene: TRBV29-1; clone size: few; J gene: TRBJ2-2; CDR3 DNA: TGCAGCGGACAGCTTACCGGGGAGCTGTTTTTT; CDR3 protein: CSGQLTGELFF
D gene: -; V gene: TRBV12-3/TRBV12-4; clone size: many; J gene: TRBJ2-3; CDR3 DNA: TGTGCCAGCACTCCCGGGGATGGCGGTACGCAGTATTTT; CDR3 protein: CASTPGDGGTQYF
D gene: -; V gene: TRBV29-1; clone size: few; J gene: TRBJ1-2; CDR3 DNA: TGCAGCGTTGAAGATAGGGTTGGCTACACCTTC; CDR3 protein: CSVEDRVGYTF
D gene: TRBD2; V gene: TRBV30; clone size: -; J gene: TRBJ2-1; CDR3 DNA: TGTGCCTGGAGCCCTAGCGGGAGAGGTGAGCAGTTCTTC; CDR3 protein: CAWSPSGRGEQFF
D gene: -; V gene: TRBV7-9; clone size: few; J gene: TRBJ1-2; CDR3 DNA: TGTGCCAGCAGCCAAGAACCAGGGCTAGGCTATGGCTACACCTTC; CDR3 protein: CASSQEPGLGYGYTF
D gene: -; V gene: TRBV12-3/TRBV12-4; clone size: many; J gene: TRBJ2-2; CDR3 DNA: TGTGCCAGCGCGGAGCAAACGAACACCGGGGAGCTGTTTTTT; CDR3 protein: CASAEQTNTGELFF
D gene: -; V gene: TRBV30; clone size: few; J gene: TRBJ1-1; CDR3 DNA: TGTGCCTGGAGCGGGGTTTCGGACACTGAAGCTTTCTTT; CDR3 protein: CAWSGVSDTEAFF
D gene: -; V gene: TRBV7-9; clone size: many; J gene: TRBJ2-1; CDR3 DNA: TGTGCCAGCAGCTCCGACCCTAATGAGCAGTTCTTC; CDR3 protein: CASSSDPNEQFF
D gene: TRBD2; V gene: TRBV7-9; clone size: few; J gene: TRBJ2-1; CDR3 DNA: TGTGCCAGCAAAGATAGCGGGGGGCCCTCCTACAATGAGCAGTTCTTC; CDR3 protein: CASKDSGGPSYNEQFF
D gene: -; V gene: TRBV7-9; clone size: many; J gene: TRBJ1-1; CDR3 DNA: TGTGCCAGCAGCTTAGCGGTAGGGGACCGTGAAGCTTTCTTT; CDR3 protein: CASSLAVGDREAFF
D gene: -; V gene: TRBV20-1; clone size: many; J gene: TRBJ2-7; CDR3 DNA: TGCAGTGCTAGAGATGGAGGGGTCGAGCAGTACTTC; CDR3 protein: CSARDGGVEQYF
D gene: TRBD2; V gene: TRBV10-3; clone size: many; J gene: TRBJ2-1; CDR3 DNA: TGTGCCATCAAACTAGCGGGAGGTGAGCAGTTCTTC; CDR3 protein: CAIKLAGGEQFF
D gene: -; V gene: TRBV15; clone size: few; J gene: TRBJ1-2; CDR3 DNA: TGTGCCACCAGCAGAGGTCACGGGTACTATGGCTACACCTTC; CDR3 protein: CATSRGHGYYGYTF
D gene: -; V gene: TRBV3-1; clone size: -; J gene: TRBJ2-7; CDR3 DNA: TGTGCCAGCAGCCAACTACTAGACTCCTACGAGCAGTACTTC; CDR3 protein: CASSQLLDSYEQYF
D gene: -; V gene: TRBV6-2/TRBV6-3; clone size: few; J gene: TRBJ2-5; CDR3 DNA: TGTGCCAGCCGAGCCCGGGACAGCGGGGAGACCCAGTACTTC; CDR3 protein: CASRARDSGETQYF
D gene: -; V gene: TRBV12-3/TRBV12-4; clone size: many; J gene: TRBJ1-5; CDR3 DNA: TGTGCCAGCAGTTTCGGGGGAACCGATCAGCCCCAGCATTTT; CDR3 protein: CASSFGGTDQPQHF
D gene: -; V gene: TRBV10-2; clone size: -; J gene: TRBJ2-7; CDR3 DNA: TGCGCCAGCAAGTCGGATTCCTACGAGCAGTACTTC; CDR3 protein: CASKSDSYEQYF
D gene: TRBD2; V gene: TRBV10-3; clone size: -; J gene: TRBJ2-7; CDR3 DNA: TGTGCCATCAGTGTAGAAGCGGGGGAGCGGGAGCAGTACTTC; CDR3 protein: CAISVEAGEREQYF
D gene: -; V gene: TRBV7-2; clone size: -; J gene: TRBJ1-4; CDR3 DNA: TGTGCCAGCAGCCGCCGTGTCCCCGCCAGGGAAGGTGAAAAACTGTTTTTT; CDR3 protein: CASSRRVPAREGEKLFF